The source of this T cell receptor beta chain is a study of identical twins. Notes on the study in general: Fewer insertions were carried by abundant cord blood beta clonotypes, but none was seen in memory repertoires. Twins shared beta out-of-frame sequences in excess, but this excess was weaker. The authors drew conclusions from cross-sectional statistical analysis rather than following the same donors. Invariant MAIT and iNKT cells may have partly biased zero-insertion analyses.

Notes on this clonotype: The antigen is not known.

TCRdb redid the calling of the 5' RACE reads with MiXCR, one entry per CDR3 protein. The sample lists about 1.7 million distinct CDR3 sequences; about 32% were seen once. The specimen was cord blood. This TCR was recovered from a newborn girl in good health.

The CDR3 protein is CASSYWTSGTGELFF. CDR3 DNA: TGTGCCAGCAGCTATTGGACTAGCGGGACCGGGGAGCTGTTTTTT. The chain joins TRBV11-2 to TRBJ2-2, with 11 positions matching TRBD2. Germline-derived CDR1 and CDR2 are SGHAT and FQNNGV. V lost 4 bases, J lost 5 bases, and 3 bases stayed unmatched. This CDR3 comprises 15 residues. Complete variable domain (other parts from reference TRBV11-2 and TRBJ2-2): EAGVAQSPRYKIIEKRQSVAFWCNPISGHATLYWYQQILGQGPKLLIQFQNNGVVDDSQLPKDRFSAERLKGVDSTLKIQPAKLEDSAVYLCASSYWTSGTGELFFGEGSRLTVL.